Listed below are T cell receptor beta chains from one sample, sequenced in a study of early T cells in non-severe SARS-CoV-2 infection. Using its own MiXCR run on the 5' RACE reads, TCRdb lists one record per CDR3 protein. The sample records tens of thousands of distinct CDR3 sequences, 12% being singletons. The sequences come from whole blood, collected at baseline. Source of these receptors: an adult who was a healthcare worker with PCR-confirmed SARS-CoV-2 infection or an uninfected control (not recorded which). The donor label of this sample is uncertain. The CDR3 runs from the conserved cysteine through the conserved F or W. D genes are given only for firm matches. Not all rows give a size; the values are once, few, many and, for expanded clones, a class.

v_gene	d_gene	abundance	j_gene	CDR3aa	CDR3nt
TRBV7-6	NA	many	TRBJ2-2	CASSLRGNTGELFF	TGTGCCAGCAGCTTAAGGGGGAACACCGGGGAGCTGTTTTTT
TRBV24-1	NA	few	TRBJ1-2	CATSDPGTGNYGYTF	TGTGCCACCAGTGATCCTGGGACGGGTAACTATGGCTACACCTTC
TRBV2	NA	NA	TRBJ1-1	CASCNGLNTEAFF	TGTGCCAGCTGTAACGGGTTGAACACTGAAGCTTTCTTT
TRBV30	NA	few	TRBJ2-3	CAWSVGGVTDTQYF	TGTGCCTGGAGTGTAGGGGGGGTCACAGATACGCAGTATTTT
TRBV3-1	NA	NA	TRBJ2-2	CASLDHTGELFF	TGTGCCAGCTTGGACCACACCGGGGAGCTGTTTTTT
TRBV12-3/TRBV12-4	NA	NA	TRBJ2-6	CASTSGLSGANVLTF	TGTGCCAGCACCTCAGGCCTCTCTGGGGCCAACGTCCTGACTTTC
TRBV29-1	NA	few	TRBJ2-1	CSVEPPDSPYNEQFF	TGCAGCGTTGAACCCCCGGACAGTCCCTACAATGAGCAGTTCTTC
TRBV12-3/TRBV12-4	TRBD2	few	TRBJ2-3	CASSLPVGTSGADTQYF	TGTGCCAGCAGCCTACCCGTCGGGACTAGCGGGGCCGATACGCAGTATTTT
TRBV3-1	NA	NA	TRBJ2-3	CASSFIWDRRSTDTQYF	TGTGCCAGCAGCTTCATCTGGGACCGACGGAGCACAGATACGCAGTATTTT
TRBV6-1	NA	few	TRBJ1-5	CASSDLVQPQHF	TGTGCCAGCAGTGATTTGGTTCAGCCCCAGCATTTT
TRBV20-1	TRBD1	many	TRBJ1-1	CSARPRQGAQIGNTEAFF	TGCAGTGCTAGACCACGGCAGGGGGCGCAGATTGGGAACACTGAAGCTTTCTTT
TRBV9	NA	many	TRBJ1-1	CASSASGSTEAFF	TGTGCCAGCAGCGCGAGCGGGAGCACTGAAGCTTTCTTT
TRBV12-3/TRBV12-4	TRBD1	NA	TRBJ1-3	CASQLQGAFGNTIYF	TGTGCCAGCCAATTACAGGGGGCGTTCGGAAACACCATATATTTT
TRBV28	TRBD2	few	TRBJ2-3	CASNSGRAGTDTQYF	TGTGCCAGCAACTCTGGGAGGGCTGGCACAGATACGCAGTATTTT
TRBV7-9	NA	NA	TRBJ2-3	CASSRWAGATDTQYF	TGTGCCAGCAGCCGCTGGGCAGGCGCAACAGATACGCAGTATTTT
TRBV27	NA	few	TRBJ1-2	CASSFLGQTLNGYTF	TGTGCCAGCAGTTTCTTGGGCCAGACACTAAATGGCTACACCTTC
TRBV9	NA	NA	TRBJ1-1	CASSVDSWAAEAFF	TGTGCCAGCAGCGTAGACAGTTGGGCGGCTGAAGCTTTCTTT
TRBV6-6	TRBD1	NA	TRBJ1-5	CASSYTLSRDRLPPQHF	TGTGCCAGCAGCTATACACTTTCCCGGGACAGGCTGCCACCCCAGCATTTT
TRBV6-6	NA	few	TRBJ1-5	CASSTREASNQPQHF	TGTGCCAGCAGTACCCGCGAGGCCAGCAATCAGCCCCAGCATTTT
TRBV28	NA	NA	TRBJ2-3	CASSFGAAGTTTDTQYF	TGTGCCAGCAGTTTTGGAGCCGCGGGGACGACCACAGATACGCAGTATTTT
TRBV11-2	TRBD1	few	TRBJ1-4	CASSPRTGAGEKLFF	TGTGCCAGCAGCCCTCGGACAGGGGCAGGGGAAAAACTGTTTTTT
TRBV20-1	NA	NA	TRBJ1-4	CSASEGATNEKLFF	TGCAGTGCTAGCGAGGGTGCAACTAATGAAAAACTGTTTTTT
TRBV7-9	NA	many	TRBJ2-1	CASSLASEQFF	TGTGCCAGCAGCTTAGCGAGTGAGCAGTTCTTC
TRBV7-2	NA	many	TRBJ1-5	CASSTAQGSQHF	TGTGCCAGCTCCACGGCCCAAGGATCCCAGCATTTT
TRBV5-1	TRBD2	NA	TRBJ2-1	CASSSSGVPYNEQFF	TGCGCCAGCAGTTCCAGCGGGGTCCCGTACAATGAGCAGTTCTTC
TRBV5-4	NA	NA	TRBJ2-1	CASSQNTGLNYNEQFF	TGTGCCAGCAGCCAGAATACAGGTCTAAACTACAATGAGCAGTTCTTC
TRBV4-1	TRBD2	NA	TRBJ2-3	CASRGYTTSGRDTQYF	TGCGCCAGCCGGGGATACACGACTAGCGGGAGGGATACGCAGTATTTT
TRBV29-1	TRBD1	NA	TRBJ1-1	CSVKTGTGKVLDKNTEAFF	TGCAGCGTTAAAACCGGGACAGGGAAAGTTCTTGACAAGAACACTGAAGCTTTCTTT
TRBV18	NA	many	TRBJ2-4	CASSPPLGVQNIQYF	TGTGCCAGCTCACCACCGTTGGGGGTCCAAAACATTCAGTACTTC
TRBV4-1	NA	few	TRBJ2-5	CASSHVQAEGQETQYF	TGCGCCAGCAGCCATGTACAGGCCGAAGGGCAAGAGACCCAGTACTTC
TRBV20-1	NA	NA	TRBJ1-1	CSAPTWVNTEAFF	TGCAGTGCTCCGACTTGGGTGAACACTGAAGCTTTCTTT
TRBV10-1	NA	NA	TRBJ2-1	CASSEGGYNEQFF	TGCGCCAGCTCGGAGGGGGGGTACAATGAGCAGTTCTTC
TRBV5-1	NA	few	TRBJ1-1	CASSSGAGTEAFF	TGCGCCAGCAGTTCGGGAGCCGGGACTGAAGCTTTCTTT
TRBV27	NA	many	TRBJ2-1	CASSLEGHTPPISYNEQFF	TGTGCCAGCAGTTTGGAGGGTCATACCCCACCAATCTCCTACAATGAGCAGTTCTTC
TRBV30	TRBD1	many	TRBJ1-3	CAWSRTGTGSGNTIYF	TGTGCCTGGAGTCGGACCGGGACAGGGTCTGGAAACACCATATATTTT
TRBV2	TRBD2	few	TRBJ2-5	CASRGTTQETQYF	TGTGCCAGCAGGGGGACTACACAAGAGACCCAGTACTTC
TRBV12-5	NA	few	TRBJ2-5	CASGFRQETQYF	TGTGCTAGTGGTTTTCGACAAGAGACCCAGTACTTC
TRBV7-3	TRBD2	NA	TRBJ2-1	CASSPRVGTTYNEQFF	TGTGCCAGCAGCCCGAGGGTGGGGACTACCTACAATGAGCAGTTCTTC
TRBV29-1	NA	many	TRBJ1-2	CSVAAPADGYTF	TGCAGCGTTGCCGCCCCGGCCGATGGCTACACCTTC
TRBV6-5	TRBD1	many	TRBJ2-2	CASRTGGITGELFF	TGTGCCAGCAGGACAGGGGGCATCACCGGGGAGCTGTTTTTT
TRBV5-1	NA	NA	TRBJ2-1	CASTAELSYNEQFF	TGCGCCAGCACTGCAGAACTATCCTACAATGAGCAGTTCTTC
TRBV30	NA	many	TRBJ2-3	CAWSTRQGADTQYF	TGTGCCTGGAGTACGAGGCAGGGTGCAGATACGCAGTATTTT
TRBV30	TRBD2	NA	TRBJ2-5	CAGGTSGALQETQYF	TGTGCCGGAGGGACTAGCGGGGCCTTACAAGAGACCCAGTACTTC
TRBV12-3/TRBV12-4	NA	few	TRBJ2-1	CASLHSGRYNEQFF	TGTGCCAGTTTGCATAGCGGCCGTTACAATGAGCAGTTCTTC
TRBV20-1	NA	few	TRBJ1-2	CSASPHSGGGPVDGYTF	TGCAGTGCTAGCCCTCACAGTGGAGGGGGTCCAGTGGATGGCTACACCTTC
TRBV9	TRBD2	NA	TRBJ2-1	CASSVVSGGPISYNEQFF	TGTGCCAGCAGCGTAGTTAGCGGGGGGCCGATCTCCTACAATGAGCAGTTCTTC
TRBV4-2	TRBD1	few	TRBJ1-2	CASSQAEDRVYGYTF	TGTGCCAGCAGCCAAGCGGAGGACAGGGTCTATGGCTACACCTTC
TRBV20-1	NA	NA	TRBJ2-5	CSWGVQETQYF	TGCAGCTGGGGTGTACAAGAGACCCAGTACTTC
TRBV27	NA	NA	TRBJ2-3	CASSLGGPTDTQYF	TGTGCCAGCAGTTTGGGTGGGCCCACAGATACGCAGTATTTT
TRBV5-1	TRBD1	NA	TRBJ1-4	CASSFGDRDNEKLFF	TGCGCCAGCAGCTTCGGAGACAGGGATAATGAAAAACTGTTTTTT
TRBV12-3/TRBV12-4	TRBD1	NA	TRBJ1-1	CASSITQGYTEAFF	TGTGCCAGCAGTATAACACAGGGGTACACTGAAGCTTTCTTT
TRBV6-2/TRBV6-3	NA	few	TRBJ2-3	CASSYNGGPSTDTQYF	TGTGCCAGCAGTTACAACGGGGGACCCAGCACAGATACGCAGTATTTT
TRBV4-1	NA	few	TRBJ1-3	CASSQYESSSGNTIYF	TGCGCCAGCAGCCAATACGAGAGCAGCTCTGGAAACACCATATATTTT
TRBV6-4	NA	few	TRBJ2-3	CASSREQSTDTQYF	TGTGCCAGCAGCAGAGAACAGAGCACAGATACGCAGTATTTT
TRBV7-2	NA	few	TRBJ2-2	CASSSGRTANTGELFF	TGTGCCAGCAGCTCGGGACGTACGGCGAACACCGGGGAGCTGTTTTTT
TRBV6-1	NA	NA	TRBJ2-5	CASSVGGVQETQYF	TGTGCCAGCAGTGTGGGCGGGGTACAAGAGACCCAGTACTTC
TRBV20-1	TRBD1	few	TRBJ2-2	CSAKVGQGAIMNTGELFF	TGCAGTGCTAAAGTCGGACAGGGGGCTATCATGAACACCGGGGAGCTGTTTTTT
TRBV7-3	NA	NA	TRBJ2-2	CASTPDPRAGELFF	TGTGCCAGCACCCCGGATCCGCGGGCCGGGGAGCTGTTTTTT
TRBV20-1	NA	NA	TRBJ2-2	CSAIRRGNTGELFF	TGCAGTGCTATACGCCGGGGAAACACCGGGGAGCTGTTTTTT
TRBV6-6	TRBD1	NA	TRBJ1-5	CASEGQGGLGNQPQHF	TGTGCCAGCGAAGGACAGGGCGGCTTGGGCAATCAGCCCCAGCATTTT